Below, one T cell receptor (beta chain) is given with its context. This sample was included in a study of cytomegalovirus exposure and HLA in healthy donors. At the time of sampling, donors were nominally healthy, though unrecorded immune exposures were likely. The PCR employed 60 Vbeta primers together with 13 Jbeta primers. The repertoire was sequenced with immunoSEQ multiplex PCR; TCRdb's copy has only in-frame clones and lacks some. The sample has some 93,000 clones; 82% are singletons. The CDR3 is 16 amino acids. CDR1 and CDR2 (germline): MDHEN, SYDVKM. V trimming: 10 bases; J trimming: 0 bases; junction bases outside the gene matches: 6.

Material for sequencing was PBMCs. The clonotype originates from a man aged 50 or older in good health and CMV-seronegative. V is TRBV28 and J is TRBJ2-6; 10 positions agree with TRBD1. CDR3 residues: CATSGQGVSGANVLTF. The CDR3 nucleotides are TGTGCCACGTCTGGACAGGGGGTCTCTGGGGCCAACGTCCTGACTTTC.